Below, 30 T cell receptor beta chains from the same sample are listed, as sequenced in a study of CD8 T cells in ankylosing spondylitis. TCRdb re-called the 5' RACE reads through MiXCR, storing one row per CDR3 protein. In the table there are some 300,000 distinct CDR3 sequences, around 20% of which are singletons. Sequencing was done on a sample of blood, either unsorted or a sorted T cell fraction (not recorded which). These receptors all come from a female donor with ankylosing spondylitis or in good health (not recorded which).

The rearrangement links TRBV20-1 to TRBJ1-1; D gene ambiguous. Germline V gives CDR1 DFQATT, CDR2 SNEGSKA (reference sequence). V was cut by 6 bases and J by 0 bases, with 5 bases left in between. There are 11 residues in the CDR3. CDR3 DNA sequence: TGCAGTGCCGATATGAACACTGAAGCTTTCTTT. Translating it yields CSADMNTEAFF.

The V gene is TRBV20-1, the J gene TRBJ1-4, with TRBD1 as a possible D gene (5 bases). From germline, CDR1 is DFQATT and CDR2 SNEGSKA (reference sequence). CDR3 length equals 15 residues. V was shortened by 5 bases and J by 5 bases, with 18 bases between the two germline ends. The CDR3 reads CSARDLLNENEKLFF. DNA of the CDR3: TGCAGTGCTCGGGACCTTCTAAACGAAAATGAAAAACTGTTTTTT.

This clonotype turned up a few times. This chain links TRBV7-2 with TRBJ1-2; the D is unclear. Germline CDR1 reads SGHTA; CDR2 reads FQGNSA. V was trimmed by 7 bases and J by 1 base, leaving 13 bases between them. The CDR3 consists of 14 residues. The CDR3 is CASKEGPLNYGYTF. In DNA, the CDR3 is TGTGCCAGCAAAGAAGGGCCTCTTAACTATGGCTACACCTTC.

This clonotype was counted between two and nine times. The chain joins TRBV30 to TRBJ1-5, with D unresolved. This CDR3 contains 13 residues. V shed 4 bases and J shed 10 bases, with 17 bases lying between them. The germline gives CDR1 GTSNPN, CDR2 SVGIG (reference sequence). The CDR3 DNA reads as TGTGCCTGGAATAGGGCTGGGGTTGATCCCCAGCATTTT. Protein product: CAWNRAGVDPQHF.

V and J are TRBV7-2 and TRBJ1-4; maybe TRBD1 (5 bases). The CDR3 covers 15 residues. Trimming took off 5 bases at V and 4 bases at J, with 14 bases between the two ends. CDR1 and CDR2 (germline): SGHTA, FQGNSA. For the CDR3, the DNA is TGTGCCAGCAGCGTACTGGGCGGGGGTAATGAAAAACTGTTTTTT. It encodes CASSVLGGGNEKLFF.

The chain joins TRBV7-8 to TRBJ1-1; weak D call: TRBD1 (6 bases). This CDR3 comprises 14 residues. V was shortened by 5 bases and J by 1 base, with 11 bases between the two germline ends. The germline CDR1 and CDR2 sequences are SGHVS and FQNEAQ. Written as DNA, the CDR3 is TGTGCCAGCAGCAAGGGCAGGGGGAACACTGAAGCTTTCTTT. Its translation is CASSKGRGNTEAFF. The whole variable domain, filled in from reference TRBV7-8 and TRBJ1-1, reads GAGVSQSPRYKVAKRGQDVALRCDPISGHVSLFWYQQALGQGPEFLTYFQNEAQLDKSGLPSDRFFAERPEGSVSTLKIQRTQQEDSAVYLCASSKGRGNTEAFFGQGTRLTVV.

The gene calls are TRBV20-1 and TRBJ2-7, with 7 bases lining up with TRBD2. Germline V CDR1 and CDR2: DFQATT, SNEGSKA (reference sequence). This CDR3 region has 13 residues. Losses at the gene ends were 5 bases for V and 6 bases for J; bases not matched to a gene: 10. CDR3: CSAQDGRATEQYF. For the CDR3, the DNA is TGCAGTGCTCAAGATGGGAGGGCCACCGAGCAGTACTTC.

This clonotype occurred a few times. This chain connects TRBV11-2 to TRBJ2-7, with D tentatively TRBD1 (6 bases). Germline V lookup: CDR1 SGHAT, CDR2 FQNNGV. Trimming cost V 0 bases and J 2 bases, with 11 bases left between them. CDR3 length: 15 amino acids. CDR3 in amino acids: CASSLDGGLAYEQYF. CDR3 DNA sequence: TGTGCCAGCAGCTTAGATGGGGGCCTTGCCTACGAGCAGTACTTC.

The CDR3 is CSYKVERTASYEQYF. As DNA, the CDR3 is TGCAGCTATAAGGTAGAAAGGACAGCTTCCTACGAGCAGTACTTC. The rearrangement joins TRBV29-1 to TRBJ2-7; perhaps TRBD1 as D (6 bases). Germline loops: CDR1 SQVTM, CDR2 ANQGSEA. The ends were cut back, 8 bases at V and 1 base at J, with 21 bases in the middle. The CDR3 has 15 amino acids.

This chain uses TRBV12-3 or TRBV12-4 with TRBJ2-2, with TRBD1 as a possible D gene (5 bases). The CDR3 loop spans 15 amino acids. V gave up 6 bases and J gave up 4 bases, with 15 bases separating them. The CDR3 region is CASRKMRQPTGELFF. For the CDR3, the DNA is TGTGCCAGCAGAAAGATGAGACAGCCCACCGGGGAGCTGTTTTTT.

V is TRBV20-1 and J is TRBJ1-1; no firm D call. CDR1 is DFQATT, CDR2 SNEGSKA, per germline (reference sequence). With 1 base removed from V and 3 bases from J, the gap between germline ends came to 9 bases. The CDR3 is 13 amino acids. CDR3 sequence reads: CSARGGAYTEAFF. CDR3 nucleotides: TGCAGTGCTAGAGGAGGAGCGTACACTGAAGCTTTCTTT.

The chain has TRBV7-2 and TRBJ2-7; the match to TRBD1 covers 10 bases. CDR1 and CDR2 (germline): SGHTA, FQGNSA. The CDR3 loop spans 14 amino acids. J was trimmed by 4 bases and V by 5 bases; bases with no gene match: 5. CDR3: CASSVSGQGYEQYF. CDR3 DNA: TGTGCCAGCAGCGTATCGGGACAGGGGTACGAGCAGTACTTC.

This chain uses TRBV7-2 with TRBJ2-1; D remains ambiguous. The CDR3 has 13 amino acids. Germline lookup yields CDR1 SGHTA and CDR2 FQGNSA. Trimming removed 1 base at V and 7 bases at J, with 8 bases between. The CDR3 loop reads CASSLGAGNEQFF. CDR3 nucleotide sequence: TGTGCCAGCAGCTTAGGTGCCGGGAATGAGCAGTTCTTC.

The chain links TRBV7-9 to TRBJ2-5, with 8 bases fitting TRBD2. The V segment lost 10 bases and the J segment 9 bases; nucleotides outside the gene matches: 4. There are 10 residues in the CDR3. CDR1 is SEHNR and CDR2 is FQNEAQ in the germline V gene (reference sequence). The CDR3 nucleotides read TGTGCCACCTCCGGGGGGGCCCAGTACTTC. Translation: CATSGGAQYF.

The CDR3 coding sequence is TGTGCCAGCAGTTGGGACCTCTATGGCTACACCTTC. Its protein is CASSWDLYGYTF. The V and J genes are TRBV2 and TRBJ1-2, with D possibly TRBD1 on 5 matching bases. Looked up from germline, CDR1 is SNHLY and CDR2 is FYNNEI. V was shortened by 5 bases and J by 4 bases, with 8 bases between the two germline ends. The CDR3 runs to 12 residues. Supplemented by reference TRBV2 and TRBJ1-2, the full variable domain reads EPEVTQTPSHQVTQMGQEVILRCVPISNHLYFYWYRQILGQKVEFLVSFYNNEISEKSEIFDDQFSVERPDGSNFTLKIRSTKLEDSAMYFCASSWDLYGYTFGSGTRLTVV.

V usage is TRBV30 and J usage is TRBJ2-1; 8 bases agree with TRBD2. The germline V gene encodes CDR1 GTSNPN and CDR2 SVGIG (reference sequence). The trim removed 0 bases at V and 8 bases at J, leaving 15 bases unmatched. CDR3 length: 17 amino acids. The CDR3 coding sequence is TGTGCCTGGAGTGTAGGGGATCCGGCTAGCGGGTTCTATGAGCAGTTCTTC. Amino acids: CAWSVGDPASGFYEQFF.

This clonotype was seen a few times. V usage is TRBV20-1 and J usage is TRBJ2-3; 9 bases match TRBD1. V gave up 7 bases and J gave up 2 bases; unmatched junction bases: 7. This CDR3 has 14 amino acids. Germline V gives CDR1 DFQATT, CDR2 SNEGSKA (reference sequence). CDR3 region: CSVSGTGNTDTQYF. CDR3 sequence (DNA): TGCAGTGTCTCCGGGACAGGGAACACAGATACGCAGTATTTT.

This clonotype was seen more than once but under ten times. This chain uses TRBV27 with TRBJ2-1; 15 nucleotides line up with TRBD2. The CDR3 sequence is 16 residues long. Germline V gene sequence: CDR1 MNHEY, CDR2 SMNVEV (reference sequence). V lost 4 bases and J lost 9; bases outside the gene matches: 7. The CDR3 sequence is CASSSPRGLAGGEQFF. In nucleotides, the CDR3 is TGTGCCAGCAGTTCCCCCCGGGGACTAGCGGGAGGTGAGCAGTTCTTC.

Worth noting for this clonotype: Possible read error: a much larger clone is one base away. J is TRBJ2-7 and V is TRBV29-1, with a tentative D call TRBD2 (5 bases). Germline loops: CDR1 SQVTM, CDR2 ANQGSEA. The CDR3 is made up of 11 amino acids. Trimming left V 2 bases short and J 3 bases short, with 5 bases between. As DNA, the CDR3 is TGCAGCGTTGAACGGGACTACGAGCAGTACTTC. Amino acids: CSVERDYEQYF.

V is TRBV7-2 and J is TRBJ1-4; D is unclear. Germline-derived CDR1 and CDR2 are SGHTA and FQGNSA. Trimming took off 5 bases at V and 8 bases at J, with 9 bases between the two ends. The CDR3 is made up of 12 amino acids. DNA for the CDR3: TGTGCCAGCAGCAACCCGCACGAAAAACTGTTTTTT. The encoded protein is CASSNPHEKLFF.

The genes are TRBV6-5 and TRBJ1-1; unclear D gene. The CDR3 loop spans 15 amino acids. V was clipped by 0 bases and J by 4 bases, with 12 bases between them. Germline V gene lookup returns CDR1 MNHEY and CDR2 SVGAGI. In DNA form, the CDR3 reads TGTGCCAGCAGTTACTCGATTGAAGGATTCACTGAAGCTTTCTTT. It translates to CASSYSIEGFTEAFF.

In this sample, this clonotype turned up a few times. The CDR3 loop is CASSSRTAQGTEAFF. CDR3 nucleotides: TGTGCCAGCAGTTCAAGGACAGCCCAGGGCACTGAAGCTTTCTTT. The V gene is TRBV6-2 or TRBV6-3, the J gene TRBJ1-1; D is possibly TRBD1 (6 bases). The CDR3 contains 15 residues. V lost 4 bases and J 4 bases, leaving 16 bases between the germline ends. In germline, CDR1 is MNHEY, CDR2 SVGEGT.

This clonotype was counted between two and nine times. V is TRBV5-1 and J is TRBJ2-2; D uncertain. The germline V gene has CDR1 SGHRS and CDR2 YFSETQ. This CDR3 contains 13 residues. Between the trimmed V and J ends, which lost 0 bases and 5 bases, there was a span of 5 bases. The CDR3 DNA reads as TGCGCCAGCAGCTTGGTGGTTACCGGGGAGCTGTTTTTT. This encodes CASSLVVTGELFF.

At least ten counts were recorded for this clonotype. The CDR3 here is CSARSSYGYTF. DNA for the CDR3: TGCAGTGCTAGGAGTTCATATGGCTACACCTTC. The chain couples TRBV20-1 to TRBJ1-2; D is uncertain. The CDR3 runs 11 residues. The V end was cut by 3 bases, the J end by 5 bases, with 7 bases between. Germline CDR1 and CDR2: DFQATT and SNEGSKA (reference sequence).

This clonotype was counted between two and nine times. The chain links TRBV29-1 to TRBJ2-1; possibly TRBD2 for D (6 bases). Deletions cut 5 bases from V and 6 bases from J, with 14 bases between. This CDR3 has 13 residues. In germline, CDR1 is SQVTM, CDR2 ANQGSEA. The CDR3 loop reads CSVLTSQRNEQFF. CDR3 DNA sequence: TGCAGCGTTCTGACTAGTCAACGCAATGAGCAGTTCTTC.

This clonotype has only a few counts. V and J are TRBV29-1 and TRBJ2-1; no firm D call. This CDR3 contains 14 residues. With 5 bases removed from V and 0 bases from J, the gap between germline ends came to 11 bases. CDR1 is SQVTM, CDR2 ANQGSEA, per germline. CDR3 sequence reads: CSVRTQSSYNEQFF. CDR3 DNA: TGCAGCGTTCGAACTCAAAGCTCCTACAATGAGCAGTTCTTC.

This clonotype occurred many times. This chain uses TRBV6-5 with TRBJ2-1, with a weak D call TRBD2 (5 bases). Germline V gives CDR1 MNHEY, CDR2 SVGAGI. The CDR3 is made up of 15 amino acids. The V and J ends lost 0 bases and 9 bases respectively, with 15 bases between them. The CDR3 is CASSYSPSSRGEQFF. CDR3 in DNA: TGTGCCAGCAGTTACTCCCCCTCTTCCCGGGGTGAGCAGTTCTTC.

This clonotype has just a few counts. Here the CDR3 reads CASRPTRTYEQYF. The CDR3 nucleotides read TGTGCCAGCAGGCCCACTAGAACCTACGAGCAGTACTTC. The chain joins TRBV6-2 or TRBV6-3 to TRBJ2-7, with D maybe TRBD2 (5 bases). Deletions cut 6 bases from V and 2 bases from J, with 11 bases between. This CDR3 is 13 amino acids long. CDR1 is MNHEY and CDR2 is SVGEGT in the germline V gene.

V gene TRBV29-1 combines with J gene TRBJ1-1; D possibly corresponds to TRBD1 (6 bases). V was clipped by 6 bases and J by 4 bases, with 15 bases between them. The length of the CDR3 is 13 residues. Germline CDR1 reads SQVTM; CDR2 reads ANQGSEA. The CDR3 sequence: CSVAGVLGTEAFF. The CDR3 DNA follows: TGCAGCGTCGCAGGGGTACTGGGCACTGAAGCTTTCTTT.

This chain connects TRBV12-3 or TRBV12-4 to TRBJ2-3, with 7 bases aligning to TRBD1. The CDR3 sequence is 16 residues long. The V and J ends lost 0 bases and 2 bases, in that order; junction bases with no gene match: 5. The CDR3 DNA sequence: TGTGCCAGCAGTTTAGCGCTAGGGGGCAACACAGATACGCAGTATTTT. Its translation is CASSLALGGNTDTQYF.